These 12 T cell receptor beta chains were sequenced from one sample in a study of response to subunit inactivated influenza vaccine. TCRdb reprocessed the RT-PCR reads with MiXCR, giving one entry per CDR3 protein. This table holds 530,000 or so distinct CDR3 sequences, approximately 10% found once. Specimen: PBMCs from blood, collected on the day of vaccination. The receptors here all came from a middle-aged man who received an inactivated influenza vaccine.

The CDR3 DNA sequence: TGTGCCAGCAGTCCCTCCTGGGCTGGAAACACCATATATTTT. It encodes CASSPSWAGNTIYF. The chain uses TRBV6-1 and TRBJ1-3, with D unresolved. The CDR3 totals 14 residues. Trimming shortened V by 5 bases and J by 2 bases, and 10 bases separated the two germline ends. Germline CDR1 is MNHNS and CDR2 is SASEGT.

This clonotype was counted between two and nine times. The CDR3: CASSPTGTSNTEAFF. CDR3 coding DNA: TGTGCCAGCAGCCCGACCGGCACCTCGAACACTGAAGCTTTCTTT. The chain has TRBV3-1 and TRBJ1-1; unclear D gene. The CDR3 totals 15 residues. The germline V and J ends were trimmed by 4 bases and 1 base, with 13 bases remaining between them. CDR1 is LGHDT, CDR2 YNNKEL, per germline (reference sequence).

The chain links TRBV2 to TRBJ2-5; unclear D gene. The V and J ends lost 3 bases and 1 base respectively, with 3 bases between them. This CDR3 has 12 residues. Germline values: CDR1 SNHLY, CDR2 FYNNEI. CDR3 region: CASSDAQETQYF. The CDR3 DNA sequence: TGTGCCAGCAGTGATGCCCAAGAGACCCAGTACTTC.

This clonotype was counted at least ten times. CDR3 nucleotide sequence: TGTGCCAGCAGTTTATCACTAGGGATCGGTTCTTTATACGATCAGCCCCAGCATTTT. Protein: CASSLSLGIGSLYDQPQHF. This chain uses TRBV28 with TRBJ1-5, with no clear D. CDR3 length: 19 amino acids. The V end lost 1 base, the J end lost 5 bases, and 24 bases lay between the germline ends. The germline CDR1 and CDR2 sequences are MDHEN and SYDVKM.

V usage is TRBV28 and J usage is TRBJ2-1; TRBD2 matches at 7 bases. The CDR3 extends over 13 amino acids. Germline CDR1 is MDHEN and CDR2 is SYDVKM. J was trimmed by 6 bases and V by 7 bases; bases with no gene match: 6. CDR3 residues: CASNIGGGNEQFF. CDR3 coding DNA: TGTGCCAGCAATATCGGCGGGGGCAATGAGCAGTTCTTC. Based on the CDR3 plus reference TRBV28 and TRBJ2-1, the full variable domain is DVKVTQSSRYLVKRTGEKVFLECVQDMDHENMFWYRQDPGLGLRLIYFSYDVKMKEKGDIPEGYSVSREKKERFSLILESASTNQTSMYLCASNIGGGNEQFFGPGTRLTVL.

The chain recombines TRBV28 with TRBJ2-2, with 9 bases identical to TRBD1. Germline CDR1 reads MDHEN; CDR2 reads SYDVKM. J gave up 7 bases and V 3 bases, and 18 bases lay outside the gene matches. The CDR3 extends over 19 amino acids. In DNA form, the CDR3 reads TGTGCCAGCAGTTTCCACGATCCTACCGGGACAGGGTTAGGCGGGGAGCTGTTTTTT. This sequence encodes CASSFHDPTGTGLGGELFF.

V usage is TRBV20-1 and J usage is TRBJ1-1; 9 bases are a match to TRBD1. Germline assignment: CDR1 DFQATT and CDR2 SNEGSKA (reference sequence). This CDR3 has 15 residues. The V segment lost 5 bases and the J segment 3 bases; nucleotides outside the gene matches: 10. The CDR3 reads CSAFGQGMEDTEAFF. CDR3 bases: TGCAGTGCTTTCGGACAGGGGATGGAGGACACTGAAGCTTTCTTT.

This clonotype was recorded at least ten times. The J gene is TRBJ1-2, the V gene TRBV12-3 or TRBV12-4; D is possibly TRBD1 (5 bases). The CDR3 spans 13 residues. Trimming shortened V by 1 base and J by 6 bases, and 9 bases separated the two germline ends. This CDR3 is CASSLGAGNGYTF. In DNA form, the CDR3 reads TGTGCCAGCAGTTTAGGGGCAGGGAATGGCTACACCTTC.

J is TRBJ2-5 and V is TRBV28; D could derive from TRBD1 or TRBD2 (5 bases each). The V gene lost 6 bases and the J gene lost 3 bases, with 17 bases spanning the gap. Germline loops: CDR1 MDHEN, CDR2 SYDVKM. This CDR3 has 15 amino acids. The CDR3, as DNA: TGTGCCAGCAGCGGCGGTGGGGCGGGCGAAGAGACCCAGTACTTC. Protein product: CASSGGGAGEETQYF.

The chain carries TRBV19 and TRBJ2-7; no reliable D call. V dropped 3 bases and J dropped 0 bases, with 12 bases sitting between them. This CDR3 has 15 amino acids. Germline loops: CDR1 LNHDA, CDR2 SQIVND (reference sequence). CDR3 in amino acids: CASSISGRSSYEQYF. As DNA, the CDR3 is TGTGCCAGTAGTATTTCAGGACGTAGCTCCTACGAGCAGTACTTC.

This clonotype turned up a few times. The gene calls are TRBV6-1 and TRBJ2-7; no firm D call. Germline CDR1 reads MNHNS; CDR2 reads SASEGT. Trimming took off 6 bases at V and 4 bases at J, with 19 bases between the two ends. The CDR3 spans 15 residues. CDR3 sequence (DNA): TGTGCCAGCAGACCGGCCTACCTGGGGAAGTACGAGCAGTACTTC. It is translated as CASRPAYLGKYEQYF.

This clonotype was observed a handful of times. The rearrangement uses TRBV28 and TRBJ2-3; D is perhaps TRBD2 (7 bases). V dropped 11 bases and J dropped 4 bases, with 16 bases sitting between them. The CDR3 extends over 13 amino acids. CDR1 is MDHEN and CDR2 is SYDVKM in the germline V gene. The CDR3 sequence: CAVPSGGPDTQYF. CDR3 DNA: TGTGCCGTCCCTTCGGGGGGCCCAGATACGCAGTATTTT. Combining the CDR3 with reference TRBV28 and TRBJ2-3 gives the whole variable domain DVKVTQSSRYLVKRTGEKVFLECVQDMDHENMFWYRQDPGLGLRLIYFSYDVKMKEKGDIPEGYSVSREKKERFSLILESASTNQTSMYLCAVPSGGPDTQYFGPGTRLTVL.